A single sample is the source of the 17 T cell receptor beta chains below, sequenced in a study of control samples from healthy donors and cancer patients (TCRdb year 2020). Libraries were prepared through the immunoSEQ multiplex PCR assay. Imported from immuneACCESS, the table was reduced by TCRdb to in-frame sequences with V and J called. These copies leave out some clones; in studies compared against another copy, an unresolved V gene accounts for under half, and the cause of the remainder is not known. For this sample the table gives tens of thousands of clones, of which roughly 90% were detected only once. The biggest ten clones account for under 45% of the sample. The sequenced material came from PBMCs. All receptors derive from a man in his fifties with head and neck cancer.

This clone was detected a few times. V and J are TRBV5-1 and TRBJ2-7; possibly TRBD1 or TRBD2 for D (6 bases each). V shed 0 bases and J shed 8 bases, with 12 bases lying between them. Germline values: CDR1 SGHRS, CDR2 YFSETQ. The CDR3 length is 13 residues. The CDR3 sequence: CASSLAAGGKQYF. As DNA, the CDR3 is TGCGCCAGCAGCTTGGCGGCCGGGGGCAAGCAGTACTTC.

The J gene is TRBJ2-7, the V gene TRBV5-8; D remains unclear. Germline V gives CDR1 SGHTS, CDR2 YDEGEE. V shed 4 bases and J shed 2 bases, with 16 bases lying between them. This CDR3 spans 15 amino acids. CDR3 loop: CASSPGLGLAYEQYF. CDR3 DNA sequence: TGTGCCAGCAGCCCCGGTTTAGGGCTCGCCTACGAGCAGTACTTC.

The chain couples TRBV5-6 to TRBJ2-4, with 9 bases that match TRBD2. Germline CDR1 and CDR2: SGHDT and YYEEEE. V dropped 2 bases and J dropped 7; count of bases not matched to a gene: 10. CDR3 length: 16 residues. CDR3 protein: CASSFSPSGAYNIQYF. CDR3 nucleotide sequence: TGTGCCAGCAGCTTCAGCCCTAGCGGGGCTTATAACATTCAGTACTTC.

The gene calls are TRBV24-1 and TRBJ2-2; TRBD1 aligns across 8 bases. CDR3 length: 15 residues. V shed 6 bases, J shed 3 bases, and the junction held 5 bases outside the gene matches. CDR1 KGHDR and CDR2 SFDVKD come from the germline V gene. The CDR3 nucleotides are TGTGCCACCAGTCCAGGGGGCGCTTACACCGGGGAGCTGTTTTTT. This codes for CATSPGGAYTGELFF.

This clone has just one count. The gene calls are TRBV30 and TRBJ1-4; 8 nucleotides match TRBD1. After removal of 2 bases from V and 6 bases from J, the junction contained 2 bases not matched to a gene. CDR3 length: 13 residues. The V gene's germline CDR1 is GTSNPN and CDR2 SVGIG (reference sequence). In DNA, the CDR3 is TGTGCCTGGAGTCTCAGGGGGCATGAAAAACTGTTTTTT. Residues: CAWSLRGHEKLFF.

The J gene is TRBJ2-4, the V gene TRBV23-1, with TRBD1 identical over 9 bases. TRBV23-1 qualifies as an ORF whose function is uncertain. This CDR3 spans 19 amino acids. Trimming cost V 0 bases and J 1 base; bases outside gene matches: 10. CDR3 in DNA: TGCGCCAGCAGTCAATCCTACAGGGGGCGTTATGGGGCCAAAAACATTCAGTACTTC. This gives the protein CASSQSYRGRYGAKNIQYF.

The CDR3 is CASSLVGGGNIQYF. The CDR3 DNA reads TGTGCCAGCAGCTTGGTTGGGGGAGGAAACATTCAGTACTTC. This chain links TRBV5-5 with TRBJ2-4; D might be TRBD2 (6 bases). CDR3 size: 14 residues. The germline V gene has CDR1 SGHKS and CDR2 YYEKEE (reference sequence). Trimming cost V 0 bases and J 6 bases, with 10 bases left between them.

The chain is built from TRBV3-1 (or the pseudogene TRBV3-2) and TRBJ2-3, with a weak D call TRBD2 (6 bases). V was trimmed by 5 bases and J by 3 bases, leaving 18 bases between them. Germline V gene sequence: CDR1 LGHDT, CDR2 YNNKEL (reference sequence). This CDR3 spans 16 amino acids. CDR3 in DNA: TGTGCCAGCAGCACCGGGCGGGGTATGTCGACAGATACGCAGTATTTT. Translation: CASSTGRGMSTDTQYF.

The V call is TRBV7-6, the J call TRBJ2-7; tentatively, D is TRBD1 (6 bases). V gave up 3 bases and J gave up 4 bases, with 13 bases separating them. This CDR3 contains 14 residues. The V gene's germline CDR1 is SGHVS and CDR2 FNYEAQ. CDR3: CASSFRDINYEQYF. The CDR3 nucleotides are TGTGCCAGCAGCTTCAGGGACATTAATTACGAGCAGTACTTC.

This rearrangement joins TRBV2 to TRBJ2-3, with TRBD2 matching 7 bases. The CDR3 contains 15 residues. J was trimmed by 0 bases and V by 7 bases; bases with no gene match: 7. CDR1 and CDR2 from the germline V gene are SNHLY and FYNNEI. The CDR3 DNA follows: TGTGCCAGCAAGGGAGCGGGACGTAGCACAGATACGCAGTATTTT. This codes for CASKGAGRSTDTQYF.

The chain employs TRBV5-6 and TRBJ2-2, with D possibly matching TRBD2 (5 bases). V gave up 4 bases and J gave up 2 bases, with 15 bases separating them. The germline CDR1 and CDR2 sequences are SGHDT and YYEEEE. The CDR3 runs 16 residues. The CDR3 bases are TGTGCCAGCAGCCCCGGGGTAGTCCGAAACACCGGGGAGCTGTTTTTT. Translating gives CASSPGVVRNTGELFF.

The genes are TRBV11-2 and TRBJ2-3; TRBD1 aligns across 9 bases. The CDR3 runs 15 residues. CDR1 SGHAT and CDR2 FQNNGV come from the germline V gene. V lost 4 bases and J lost 5; bases outside the gene matches: 7. The CDR3 bases are TGTGCCAGCAGCTCACAGGGGGCTCCCTTAGATACGCAGTATTTT. It is translated as CASSSQGAPLDTQYF.

J is TRBJ2-3 and V is TRBV5-1; 8 nucleotides agree with TRBD2. Losses at the gene ends were 0 bases for V and 2 bases for J; bases not matched to a gene: 2. Germline values: CDR1 SGHRS, CDR2 YFSETQ. CDR3 length equals 15 residues. The CDR3 bases are TGCGCCAGCAGCTTGGAACTAGCGGCCACAGATACGCAGTATTTT. Its translation is CASSLELAATDTQYF.

This chain joins TRBV30 and TRBJ1-4; D might be TRBD1 (5 bases). The germline CDR1 and CDR2 sequences are GTSNPN and SVGIG (reference sequence). The ends were cut back, 0 bases at V and 3 bases at J, with 8 bases in the middle. The CDR3 loop spans 14 amino acids. CDR3 region: CAWSVRGSNEKLFF. CDR3 coding DNA: TGTGCCTGGAGTGTACGGGGGTCTAATGAAAAACTGTTTTTT.

The V call is TRBV11-2, the J call TRBJ1-1; D is perhaps TRBD1 (5 bases). This CDR3 region has 14 residues. V lost 4 bases and J lost 8, with 17 bases in between. The germline gives CDR1 SGHAT, CDR2 FQNNGV. The DNA for the CDR3 is TGTGCCAGCAGCTCAAACCCGGGGGGTCGGGAAGCTTTCTTT. Encoded protein: CASSSNPGGREAFF.

The chain carries TRBV3-1 (or the pseudogene TRBV3-2) and TRBJ2-2; 12 positions match TRBD2. This CDR3 spans 20 amino acids. The junction had 18 bases not matched to a gene; V was cut back by 4 bases and J by 6 bases. The germline CDR1 and CDR2 sequences are LGHDT and YNNKEL (reference sequence). CDR3 amino acids: CASSPNRASGGAGGPGELFF. Here the CDR3 DNA reads TGTGCCAGCAGCCCCAATCGGGCTAGCGGGGGGGCCGGAGGTCCCGGGGAGCTGTTTTTT.

This chain joins TRBV6-2 or TRBV6-3 and TRBJ1-4; 10 positions match TRBD1. Germline V gives CDR1 MNHEY, CDR2 SVGEGT. This CDR3 is built from 16 residues. The V gene end was trimmed by 2 bases and the J gene end by 8 bases; junction bases not matched to a gene: 8. The CDR3 loop reads CASSYRYGTGDEKLFF. The DNA for the CDR3 is TGTGCCAGCAGTTACCGATACGGGACAGGGGACGAAAAACTGTTTTTT.